This T cell receptor (beta chain) was retrieved from a study of vaccination effects on CD4 cells after COVID-19. Sequencing followed a ViraFEST assay step that expanded antigen-specific CD4+ T cells with viral peptide pools. Following 10 days of culture, CD4+ T cells were isolated. Vaccine recipients had no previous SARS-CoV-2 infection; their nucleocapsid antibodies were negative. The method was immunoSEQ multiplex PCR; TCRdb's version includes in-frame clones alone and lacks a portion of them. The sample consists of some 20,000 clones, roughly 72% of them appearing once. This CDR3 contains 16 residues. Per the germline V gene, CDR1 is SGDLS and CDR2 is YYNGEE. Trimming took 6 bases from V and 2 from J; bases not matched to a gene: 5. Turning to this clone: The antigen is undetermined.

This sequence originates from a human donor who received a COVID-19 vaccine. Sequenced material: CD4+ T cells from PBMCs cultured with HCoV-NL63 spike peptides, taken before COVID-19 vaccination. V usage is TRBV9 and J usage is TRBJ2-1, with 13 positions matching TRBD2. CDR3 protein: CASTRTSGRAYNEQFF. CDR3 bases: TGTGCCAGCACCAGGACTAGCGGGAGAGCCTACAATGAGCAGTTCTTC.